These 22 T cell receptor beta chains originate from one sample sequenced in a study of cytomegalovirus exposure and HLA in healthy donors. Both 60 Vbeta primers and 13 Jbeta primers went into the PCR. Produced via immunoSEQ multiplex PCR; TCRdb's table is partial and in-frame only. The profile shows fewer than 70,000 clones, 65% to 70% of them singletons. The sample taken for sequencing was PBMCs. The source of these receptors is a male donor in good health and CMV-seropositive.

The gene calls are TRBV11-3 and TRBJ2-1, with 10 bases identical to TRBD2. The CDR3 has 18 residues. CDR1 is SGHNT, CDR2 YENEEA, per germline. The trim removed 0 bases at V and 6 bases at J, leaving 11 bases unmatched. The CDR3, as DNA: TGTGCCAGCAGCTTAGATCAAGGCGGGACTAGCGCAATCAATGAGCAGTTCTTC. As protein: CASSLDQGGTSAINEQFF.

The chain recombines TRBV7-9 with TRBJ2-7; possibly TRBD2 for D (5 bases). The germline V and J ends were trimmed by 4 bases and 3 bases, with 22 bases remaining between them. Germline V gene lookup returns CDR1 SEHNR and CDR2 FQNEAQ (reference sequence). CDR3 size: 17 residues. The CDR3 loop reads CASSSSDGRGKDYEQYF. CDR3 DNA: TGTGCCAGCAGCTCAAGTGATGGCCGAGGGAAAGACTACGAGCAGTACTTC.

The chain couples TRBV27 to TRBJ1-3; 7 positions match TRBD1. This CDR3 comprises 14 residues. Germline loops: CDR1 MNHEY, CDR2 SMNVEV (reference sequence). After removal of 5 bases from V and 1 base from J, the junction contained 2 bases not matched to a gene. For the CDR3, the DNA is TGTGCCAGCAGTCGGGGACAGTCTGGAAACACCATATATTTT. This encodes CASSRGQSGNTIYF.

The chain links TRBV4-1 to TRBJ2-1; perhaps TRBD2 as D (6 bases). V lost 7 bases and J lost 7, with 14 bases in between. The CDR3 runs 13 residues. Germline values: CDR1 MGHRA, CDR2 YSYEKL. The chain's CDR3 is CASKLAPANEQFF. In DNA form, the CDR3 reads TGCGCCAGCAAACTAGCACCGGCGAATGAGCAGTTCTTC.

The chain is built from TRBV4-2 and TRBJ2-7; D possibly corresponds to TRBD1 (6 bases). V was cut by 4 bases and J by 5 bases, with 15 bases left in between. This CDR3 region has 14 residues. Per the germline V gene, CDR1 is LGHNA and CDR2 is YNFKEQ. CDR3 region: CASSPAVRGNEQYF. The CDR3 coding sequence is TGTGCCAGCAGCCCAGCGGTGAGGGGGAACGAGCAGTACTTC.

This clone was detected only once. The chain couples TRBV12-5 to TRBJ2-3; 10 bases fit TRBD2. The junction had 5 bases not matched to a gene; V was cut back by 0 bases and J by 2 bases. The CDR3 consists of 17 residues. Germline CDR1 is LGHNT and CDR2 is FRNRAP. CDR3 residues: CASGLVITSGATDTQYF. CDR3 DNA sequence: TGTGCTAGTGGTTTGGTTATTACTAGCGGGGCCACAGATACGCAGTATTTT. The complete variable domain, with remaining parts taken from reference TRBV12-5 and TRBJ2-3, reads DARVTQTPRHKVTEMGQEVTMRCQPILGHNTVFWYRQTMMQGLELLAYFRNRAPLDDSGMPKDRFSAEMPDATLATLKIQPSEPRDSAVYFCASGLVITSGATDTQYFGPGTRLTVL.

The CDR3 is CASSLERGNNEQFF. The CDR3 bases are TGTGCCAGCAGTTTAGAGCGGGGTAACAATGAGCAGTTCTTC. This chain joins TRBV6-5 and TRBJ2-1; 7 bases match TRBD2. The junction had 5 bases not matched to a gene; V was cut back by 4 bases and J by 5 bases. The CDR3 is 14 amino acids. The germline V gene has CDR1 MNHEY and CDR2 SVGAGI.

This chain joins TRBV9 and TRBJ2-5; 8 positions agree with TRBD1. V shed 2 bases, J shed 5 bases, and the junction held 2 bases outside the gene matches. Germline V gene sequence: CDR1 SGDLS, CDR2 YYNGEE. The CDR3 is 13 amino acids. This CDR3 reads CASSVDRAETQYF. The CDR3 nucleotides read TGTGCCAGCAGCGTGGACAGGGCGGAGACCCAGTACTTC.

The chain recombines TRBV5-4 with TRBJ1-3; D ambiguous. CDR1 and CDR2 (germline): SGHNT, YYREEE (reference sequence). The CDR3 loop spans 14 amino acids. Trimming shortened V by 5 bases and J by 0 bases, and 9 bases separated the two germline ends. The CDR3 nucleotides read TGTGCCAGCAGTCGGGAGTACTCTGGAAACACCATATATTTT. Its translation is CASSREYSGNTIYF. Complete variable domain (other parts from reference TRBV5-4 and TRBJ1-3): ETGVTQSPTHLIKTRGQQVTLRCSSQSGHNTVSWYQQALGQGPQFIFQYYREEENGRGNFPPRFSGLQFPNYSSELNVNALELDDSALYLCASSREYSGNTIYFGEGSWLTVV.

Concerning this clone: The junction and the germline gene differ at one end; a read error may be behind it. The chain links TRBV5-1 to TRBJ2-7; D perhaps matches TRBD2 (6 bases). Germline V gene data show CDR1 as SGHRS and CDR2 as YFSETQ. The length of the CDR3 is 14 residues. The DNA of the CDR3 is TGCGCCACCAGCGCCGGGGACGGGAGTAACGAGCAGTACTTC. Translation: CATSAGDGSNEQYF.

This clone turned up a few times. The chain has TRBV5-5 and TRBJ2-7; weak D call: TRBD1 (6 bases). The CDR3 loop spans 14 amino acids. Trimming cost V 0 bases and J 5 bases, with 12 bases left between them. Germline CDR1 reads SGHKS; CDR2 reads YYEKEE (reference sequence). This chain's CDR3 is CASSLGQGRDEQYF. Here the CDR3 DNA reads TGTGCCAGCAGCTTGGGGCAGGGGCGCGACGAGCAGTACTTC.

The V gene is TRBV5-1, the J gene TRBJ2-1; TRBD2 agrees at 8 bases. Germline V gives CDR1 SGHRS, CDR2 YFSETQ. The J segment lost 0 bases and the V segment lost 0 bases, leaving 5 bases of the junction unmatched. CDR3 length: 17 residues. CDR3 sequence (DNA): TGCGCCAGCAGCTTGGCCCCGGGGGGGAGCTCCTACAATGAGCAGTTCTTC. Translated, it gives CASSLAPGGSSYNEQFF.

The chain employs TRBV7-2 and TRBJ1-5; tentatively, D is TRBD1 (5 bases). This CDR3 comprises 15 residues. The V gene lost 6 bases and the J gene lost 3 bases, with 15 bases spanning the gap. The V gene's germline CDR1 is SGHTA and CDR2 FQGNSA. The chain's CDR3 is CASRGGGSANQPQHF. CDR3 sequence (DNA): TGTGCCAGCAGGGGGGGAGGGTCGGCCAATCAGCCCCAGCATTTT.

The genes are TRBV5-4 and TRBJ2-7; 9 bases map to TRBD1. With 4 bases clipped from V and 1 base from J, the junction kept 6 bases outside the gene matches. The CDR3 spans 15 residues. The germline CDR1 and CDR2 sequences are SGHNT and YYREEE (reference sequence). CDR3 sequence: CASSTRDRASYEQYF. CDR3 sequence (DNA): TGTGCCAGCAGCACCCGGGACAGGGCGTCCTACGAGCAGTACTTC. The full variable domain, in which reference TRBV5-4 and TRBJ2-7 provide the parts outside the CDR3, is ETGVTQSPTHLIKTRGQQVTLRCSSQSGHNTVSWYQQALGQGPQFIFQYYREEENGRGNFPPRFSGLQFPNYSSELNVNALELDDSALYLCASSTRDRASYEQYFGPGTRLTVT.

This clone has only a few counts. The rearrangement uses TRBV20-1 and TRBJ2-1, with D tentatively TRBD2 (6 bases). V was clipped by 3 bases and J by 7 bases, with 7 bases between them. This CDR3 contains 11 residues. Germline loops: CDR1 DFQATT, CDR2 SNEGSKA (reference sequence). The CDR3: CSARTSNEQFF. CDR3 bases: TGCAGTGCTAGGACTAGTAATGAGCAGTTCTTC.

V is TRBV19 and J is TRBJ2-2; weak D call: TRBD2 (5 bases). In germline, CDR1 is LNHDA, CDR2 SQIVND (reference sequence). The CDR3 is 14 residues long. V lost 7 bases, J lost 1 base, and 10 bases lay in between. For the CDR3, the DNA is TGTGCCAGTACAGGCGGAGGGAACACCGGGGAGCTGTTTTTT. It is translated as CASTGGGNTGELFF.

V gene TRBV6-5 combines with J gene TRBJ1-5; possibly TRBD1 for D (5 bases). Germline-derived CDR1 and CDR2 are MNHEY and SVGAGI. This CDR3 spans 14 amino acids. The V end lost 4 bases, the J end lost 3 bases, and 10 bases lay between the germline ends. The CDR3 bases are TGTGCCAGCAGTTGGGGCAGGGACAATCAGCCCCAGCATTTT. It codes for CASSWGRDNQPQHF.

The chain is built from TRBV7-6 and TRBJ2-1; weak D call: TRBD2 (5 bases). Trimming left V 6 bases short and J 7 bases short, with 19 bases between. There are 15 residues in the CDR3. Germline lookup yields CDR1 SGHVS and CDR2 FNYEAQ. The DNA for the CDR3 is TGTGCCAGCAGTGCGGTAACTAGTCACCAAAATGAGCAGTTCTTC. This sequence encodes CASSAVTSHQNEQFF.

This chain uses TRBV19 with TRBJ1-1, with no clear D. Germline V lookup: CDR1 LNHDA, CDR2 SQIVND (reference sequence). V lost 5 bases and J lost 4, with 14 bases in between. The length of the CDR3 is 14 residues. The CDR3 loop is CASSPRVSGTEAFF. The DNA for the CDR3 is TGTGCCAGTAGTCCTCGGGTGAGTGGCACTGAAGCTTTCTTT.

This clone was counted only a few times. The V gene is TRBV13, the J gene TRBJ2-5; D ambiguous. Trimming cost V 2 bases and J 4 bases, with 8 bases left between them. Germline CDR1 is PRHDT and CDR2 is FYEKMQ (reference sequence). The CDR3 spans 13 residues. CDR3 region: CASSLRRIETQYF. CDR3 in DNA: TGTGCCAGCAGCTTACGGCGGATAGAGACCCAGTACTTC.

This rearrangement joins TRBV11-2 to TRBJ1-1; perhaps TRBD1 as D (5 bases). The CDR3 totals 18 residues. The ends were cut back, 1 base at V and 0 bases at J, with 18 bases in the middle. CDR1 is SGHAT and CDR2 is FQNNGV in the germline V gene. CDR3: CASSLGPQGIGVNTEAFF. CDR3 in DNA: TGTGCCAGCAGCTTAGGCCCTCAGGGAATTGGTGTGAACACTGAAGCTTTCTTT. The complete variable domain, with remaining parts taken from reference TRBV11-2 and TRBJ1-1, reads EAGVAQSPRYKIIEKRQSVAFWCNPISGHATLYWYQQILGQGPKLLIQFQNNGVVDDSQLPKDRFSAERLKGVDSTLKIQPAKLEDSAVYLCASSLGPQGIGVNTEAFFGQGTRLTVV.

The genes are TRBV6-6 and TRBJ2-7; no firm D call. CDR1 and CDR2 from the germline V gene are MNHNY and SVGAGI (reference sequence). V lost 0 bases to trimming and J lost 6 bases, with 12 bases between them. This CDR3 has 14 amino acids. The CDR3 region has the DNA TGTGCCAGCAGTTACTCGACCCGGGTTCGCGAGCAGTACTTC. As protein: CASSYSTRVREQYF.